This entry lists 26 T cell receptor beta chains sequenced from one sample in a study of OX40 agonist ivuxolimab in advanced cancers. Generated by immunoSEQ multiplex PCR, the TCRdb table keeps only in-frame clones and is missing some. The sample holds roughly 23,000 clones, 70% to 90% seen once. This material consisted of CD4+ or CD8+ T cells sorted from blood, taken in a trial of the OX40 agonist ivuxolimab. These receptors all stem from an adult with an advanced solid tumor such as melanoma, head and neck, liver or kidney cancer.

This clone was observed a handful of times. This rearrangement joins TRBV6-5 to TRBJ2-1; TRBD1 might be the D (6 bases). This CDR3 comprises 15 residues. Germline V gene lookup returns CDR1 MNHEY and CDR2 SVGAGI. V was pared by 0 bases and J by 6 bases, with 12 bases between. As DNA, the CDR3 is TGTGCCAGCAGTTACTCGGACAGATCTATCAATGAGCAGTTCTTC. Translated: CASSYSDRSINEQFF.

The chain employs TRBV5-4 and TRBJ1-2; the D gene is possibly TRBD1 (5 bases). CDR3 length: 14 residues. Germline assignment: CDR1 SGHNT and CDR2 YYREEE (reference sequence). Trimming shortened V by 3 bases and J by 10 bases, and 19 bases separated the two germline ends. CDR3 DNA sequence: TGTGCCAGCAGCTCTACCCAGGGCCAACCCTTCTACACCTTC. Its protein is CASSSTQGQPFYTF.

This chain links TRBV15 with TRBJ1-3; TRBD1 aligns across 7 bases. V shed 0 bases, J shed 5 bases, and the junction held 7 bases outside the gene matches. This CDR3 contains 16 residues. Germline CDR1 is LNHNV and CDR2 is YYDKDF (reference sequence). The CDR3 protein is CATSRDSGDSRNTIYF. In DNA form, the CDR3 reads TGTGCCACCAGCAGAGATTCGGGGGACAGTAGAAACACCATATATTTT.

The rearrangement links TRBV7-9 to TRBJ2-5; D is possibly TRBD1 (5 bases). Germline V gene data show CDR1 as SEHNR and CDR2 as FQNEAQ (reference sequence). The CDR3 consists of 16 residues. The germline V and J ends were trimmed by 2 bases and 3 bases, with 16 bases remaining between them. This CDR3 is CASSLNPRTPEETQYF. The CDR3 nucleotides are TGTGCCAGCAGCTTAAATCCCCGGACACCCGAAGAGACCCAGTACTTC. Combining the CDR3 with reference TRBV7-9 and TRBJ2-5 gives the whole variable domain DTGVSQNPRHKITKRGQNVTFRCDPISEHNRLYWYRQTLGQGPEFLTYFQNEAQLEKSRLLSDRFSAERPKGSFSTLEIQRTEQGDSAMYLCASSLNPRTPEETQYFGPGTRLLVL.

The rearrangement uses TRBV6-5 and TRBJ1-2; 7 nucleotides align to TRBD1. V was clipped by 10 bases and J by 5 bases; unmatched bases: 16. This CDR3 comprises 15 residues. Germline loops: CDR1 MNHEY, CDR2 SVGAGI. CDR3 nucleotides: TGTGCCACCGCTTATACTCCGGGACAGACTTATGGCTACACCTTC. It yields the protein CATAYTPGQTYGYTF.

This clone was recorded a few times. CDR3 sequence (DNA): TGTGCCAGCAGCTTGGGTGGGTCCTACAATGAGCAGTTCTTC. Translation gives CASSLGGSYNEQFF. The chain joins TRBV5-6 to TRBJ2-1; D is ambiguous. The V end was cut by 0 bases, the J end by 1 base, with 5 bases between. The germline gives CDR1 SGHDT, CDR2 YYEEEE. The CDR3 extends over 14 amino acids.

Notes on this clone: This likely came from a read error, as a far larger clone is one base away. Other nucleotide sequences from this sample produce the same CDR3. The chain joins TRBV5-1 to TRBJ2-7; D is unclear. Germline CDR1 and CDR2: SGHRS and YFSETQ. Trimming took off 5 bases at V and 2 bases at J, with 11 bases between the two ends. The CDR3 is 13 amino acids. The CDR3 protein is CASSYGRPYEQYF. CDR3 in DNA: TGCGCCAGCAGTTACGGGCGGCCCTACGAGCAGTACTTC. The full variable domain, with the rest looked up from reference TRBV5-1 and TRBJ2-7, is KAGVTQTPRYLIKTRGQQVTLSCSPISGHRSVSWYQQTPGQGLQFLFEYFSETQRNKGNFPGRFSGRQFSNSRSEMNVSTLELGDSALYLCASSYGRPYEQYFGPGTRLTVT.

The gene calls are TRBV28 and TRBJ2-1; the match to TRBD2 covers 11 bases. Per germline, CDR1 MDHEN and CDR2 SYDVKM. CDR3 length equals 14 residues. V gave up 5 bases and J gave up 5 bases; unmatched junction bases: 2. Here the CDR3 DNA reads TGTGCCAGCAGTGTGACTAGCGGGGACAATGAGCAGTTCTTC. Translation gives CASSVTSGDNEQFF.

The chain links TRBV11-2 to TRBJ2-1, with D tentatively TRBD2 (5 bases). Trimming shortened V by 2 bases and J by 4 bases, and 9 bases separated the two germline ends. The CDR3 runs 14 residues. The germline V gene has CDR1 SGHAT and CDR2 FQNNGV. In nucleotides, the CDR3 is TGTGCCAGCAGCTTATTAGCGTTTTACAATGAGCAGTTCTTC. Encoded protein: CASSLLAFYNEQFF. Supplemented by reference TRBV11-2 and TRBJ2-1, the full variable domain reads EAGVAQSPRYKIIEKRQSVAFWCNPISGHATLYWYQQILGQGPKLLIQFQNNGVVDDSQLPKDRFSAERLKGVDSTLKIQPAKLEDSAVYLCASSLLAFYNEQFFGPGTRLTVL.

This chain connects TRBV2 to TRBJ1-1, with D perhaps matching TRBD1 (6 bases). Trimming took off 6 bases at V and 5 bases at J, with 19 bases between the two ends. Per the germline V gene, CDR1 is SNHLY and CDR2 is FYNNEI. This CDR3 spans 15 amino acids. The CDR3 DNA sequence: TGTGCCAGCAGAGCACAGGGAAGGGAGGGGACTGAAGCTTTCTTT. Residues: CASRAQGREGTEAFF.

This clone was recorded once. This rearrangement joins TRBV29-1 to TRBJ2-3, with unresolved D. CDR3 size: 14 residues. CDR1 SQVTM and CDR2 ANQGSEA come from the germline V gene. Deletions cut 5 bases from V and 2 bases from J, with 14 bases between. CDR3 DNA: TGCAGCGTTTCCCCAAGGGCCGCCACAGATACGCAGTATTTT. This translates into CSVSPRAATDTQYF.

V is TRBV19 and J is TRBJ1-1; maybe TRBD1 (5 bases). The V gene lost 10 bases and the J gene lost 4 bases, with 19 bases spanning the gap. CDR1 and CDR2 from the germline V gene are LNHDA and SQIVND (reference sequence). This CDR3 is 14 amino acids long. In nucleotides, the CDR3 is TGTGCCACCCGTATTGGGGGGGATCTCACTGAAGCTTTCTTT. Translation: CATRIGGDLTEAFF.

V is TRBV11-2 and J is TRBJ1-2; 7 nucleotides line up with TRBD1. CDR3 size: 15 residues. With V trimmed by 1 base and J by 5 bases, 7 bases remained unmatched. The germline V gene has CDR1 SGHAT and CDR2 FQNNGV. The CDR3 loop reads CASSLVVGTAYGYTF. For the CDR3, the DNA is TGTGCCAGCAGCTTAGTAGTCGGGACAGCTTATGGCTACACCTTC.

This clone was seen a few times. The chain has TRBV28 and TRBJ1-5, with TRBD1 matching over 8 bases. The length of the CDR3 is 14 residues. Germline V CDR1 and CDR2: MDHEN, SYDVKM. Losses at the gene ends were 1 base for V and 6 bases for J; bases not matched to a gene: 2. CDR3: CASSLSGGGQPQHF. The CDR3 region has the DNA TGTGCCAGCAGTTTATCAGGGGGCGGTCAGCCCCAGCATTTT.

Turning to this clone: The sample has other DNA sequences that encode this CDR3 too. The CDR3 reads CASSRVVQETQYF. The CDR3 nucleotides are TGTGCCAGCAGTCGGGTCGTTCAGGAGACCCAGTACTTC. This chain links TRBV27 with TRBJ2-5; D uncertain. In germline, CDR1 is MNHEY, CDR2 SMNVEV (reference sequence). The CDR3 is 13 amino acids. Trimming shortened V by 5 bases and J by 5 bases, and 12 bases separated the two germline ends.

CDR3 residues: CASSLSGTGAYEQYF. DNA for the CDR3: TGTGCCAGCAGCTTATCCGGGACAGGAGCCTACGAGCAGTACTTC. This chain links TRBV5-5 with TRBJ2-5; 8 nucleotides match TRBD1. The DNA end lines up better with TRBJ2-7; the J call may be wrong. The CDR3 contains 15 residues. Germline CDR1 is SGHKS and CDR2 is YYEKEE (reference sequence).

The chain combines TRBV20-1 with TRBJ2-7, with a possible D match to TRBD1 (5 bases). Trimming shortened V by 3 bases and J by 3 bases, and 6 bases separated the two germline ends. This CDR3 has 11 amino acids. Germline-derived CDR1 and CDR2 are DFQATT and SNEGSKA (reference sequence). This CDR3 is CSARDIYEQYF. In DNA form, the CDR3 reads TGCAGTGCTAGGGACATCTACGAGCAGTACTTC.

In DNA, the CDR3 is TGTGCCAGCAGTTACGCTCAGGGAGGCTACGAGCAGTACTTC. Protein product: CASSYAQGGYEQYF. The V gene is TRBV6-5, the J gene TRBJ2-7, with a weak D call TRBD2 (6 bases). Germline V gene data show CDR1 as MNHEY and CDR2 as SVGAGI. This CDR3 contains 14 residues. Trimming shortened V by 2 bases and J by 3 bases, and 11 bases separated the two germline ends.

The chain carries TRBV2 and TRBJ2-4; possibly TRBD1 for D (6 bases). CDR3 length: 15 residues. Trimming removed 8 bases at V and 2 bases at J, with 16 bases between. Germline loops: CDR1 SNHLY, CDR2 FYNNEI. CDR3 loop: CASGAGAITKNIQYF. The CDR3 region has the DNA TGTGCCAGCGGCGCAGGGGCTATAACCAAAAACATTCAGTACTTC.

The CDR3 loop is CASSPTSGGRIEQFF. CDR3 nucleotides: TGTGCCAGCAGCCCGACTAGCGGGGGGCGGATTGAGCAGTTCTTC. The chain links TRBV7-9 to TRBJ2-1; 13 nucleotides align to TRBD2. Germline CDR1 and CDR2: SEHNR and FQNEAQ (reference sequence). This CDR3 is 15 amino acids long. V dropped 5 bases and J dropped 9; count of bases not matched to a gene: 7. Supplemented by reference TRBV7-9 and TRBJ2-1, the full variable domain reads DTGVSQNPRHKITKRGQNVTFRCDPISEHNRLYWYRQTLGQGPEFLTYFQNEAQLEKSRLLSDRFSAERPKGSFSTLEIQRTEQGDSAMYLCASSPTSGGRIEQFFGPGTRLTVL.

The chain combines TRBV28 with TRBJ2-1, with 7 bases lining up with TRBD2. This CDR3 contains 14 residues. Germline V gene lookup returns CDR1 MDHEN and CDR2 SYDVKM. V dropped 6 bases and J dropped 8; count of bases not matched to a gene: 10. This chain's CDR3 is CASSPLALAHEQFF. The CDR3 nucleotides read TGTGCCAGCAGCCCGTTGGCACTAGCGCATGAGCAGTTCTTC. The complete variable domain, with remaining parts taken from reference TRBV28 and TRBJ2-1, reads DVKVTQSSRYLVKRTGEKVFLECVQDMDHENMFWYRQDPGLGLRLIYFSYDVKMKEKGDIPEGYSVSREKKERFSLILESASTNQTSMYLCASSPLALAHEQFFGPGTRLTVL.

This chain joins TRBV7-2 and TRBJ1-2, with a weak D call TRBD1 (5 bases). Trimming took off 5 bases at V and 3 bases at J, with 25 bases between the two ends. Germline V lookup: CDR1 SGHTA, CDR2 FQGNSA. This CDR3 contains 18 residues. The CDR3 DNA reads as TGTGCCAGCAGCCCGGAGGGGACGGGTCACCTCGGCGACTATGGCTACACCTTC. Protein sequence: CASSPEGTGHLGDYGYTF.

V and J are TRBV11-2 and TRBJ2-3; the D gene is possibly TRBD2 (6 bases). Trimming took off 7 bases at V and 9 bases at J, with 20 bases between the two ends. CDR3 length equals 14 residues. Germline V gene lookup returns CDR1 SGHAT and CDR2 FQNNGV. The DNA of the CDR3 is TGTGCCAGCAACCCCCGACCGGGGACTCGCACGCAGTATTTT. Translation gives CASNPRPGTRTQYF.

This chain connects TRBV18 to TRBJ2-3; 7 nucleotides agree with TRBD1. The V gene's germline CDR1 is KGHSH and CDR2 LQKENI. The junction had 8 bases not matched to a gene; V was cut back by 3 bases and J by 2 bases. The CDR3 contains 16 residues. The chain's CDR3 is CASSPGQVLFTDTQYF. In DNA, the CDR3 is TGTGCCAGCTCACCCGGACAGGTCCTATTCACAGATACGCAGTATTTT.

V usage is TRBV7-9 and J usage is TRBJ2-7; D uncertain. With 8 bases removed from V and 2 bases from J, the gap between germline ends came to 13 bases. Germline CDR1 reads SEHNR; CDR2 reads FQNEAQ (reference sequence). This CDR3 region has 13 residues. The CDR3 protein is CASVSSFTYEQYF. In DNA form, the CDR3 reads TGTGCCAGCGTGAGTTCTTTCACCTACGAGCAGTACTTC.

A few counts support this clone. The chain couples TRBV4-1 to TRBJ1-1, with a possible D match to TRBD1 (5 bases). Looked up from germline, CDR1 is MGHRA and CDR2 is YSYEKL. The CDR3 runs 16 residues. V was pared by 0 bases and J by 1 base, with 12 bases between. The CDR3 DNA reads as TGCGCCAGCAGCCAAGATAGGGGAACTACGAACACTGAAGCTTTCTTT. It encodes CASSQDRGTTNTEAFF.